This TCR beta chain was recovered during a study of cytomegalovirus exposure and HLA in healthy donors. The overall study: Unique TCRs from HLA-typed donors, around 93 million of them, were held in an early data release. When fewer than 500 donors were genotyped, roughly 82% of them were found to fall in the Caucasian-associated ancestry cluster.

The CDR3 is 17 residues long. Germline lookup yields CDR1 SGDLS and CDR2 YYNGEE. V shed 4 bases and J 5 bases; nucleotides not matched to a gene: 10. The PCR made use of 60 Vbeta and 13 Jbeta primers. Produced via immunoSEQ multiplex PCR; TCRdb's table is partial and in-frame only. The sample includes under 130,000 clones, approximately 12% seen only once; the top ten take roughly 16%. Study-level findings and limits: Later, TCR association rates were found to vary by HLA locus, highest for DRB1 and lowest for HLA-C.

As to this clone: Its antigen is unknown.

The sample was PBMCs. The receptor's source is a man aged 35 to 55 in good health and CMV-seropositive. The chain has TRBV9 and TRBJ2-3; 13 bases line up with TRBD2. In nucleotides, the CDR3 is TGTGCCAGCAGCCCCCGGACTAGCGGGAGTTTTGGAGATACGCAGTATTTT. Translation gives CASSPRTSGSFGDTQYF.